Presented here are 16 T cell receptor beta chains from one specimen sequenced in a study of control samples from healthy donors and cancer patients. Sequenced by immunoSEQ multiplex PCR; TCRdb stores in-frame clones only, minus some. Altogether 85,000 to 95,000 clones are present, around 90% being singletons, with the ten largest covering about 15%. Sample: blood. Every receptor here comes from a woman aged 70-85 years in good health.

The J gene is TRBJ1-1, the V gene TRBV14, with D uncertain. V lost 1 base and J lost 12, with 15 bases in between. CDR1 is SGHDN and CDR2 is FVKESK in the germline V gene. This CDR3 has 13 amino acids. As DNA, the CDR3 is TGTGCCAGCAGCCAAGGGTGGCTCACGATAACTTTCTTT. Amino acid sequence: CASSQGWLTITFF.

This clone was counted a single time. The chain carries TRBV18 and TRBJ2-5, with 7 positions matching TRBD1. Trimming removed 6 bases from V and 7 bases from J; junction bases left unmatched: 8. The CDR3 sequence is 13 residues long. The germline gives CDR1 KGHSH, CDR2 LQKENI. As DNA, the CDR3 is TGTGCCAGCTCGAGGGACAGTTCGGGGACCCAGTACTTC. Its translation: CASSRDSSGTQYF. The full variable domain, rest sourced from reference TRBV18 and TRBJ2-5, is NAGVMQNPRHLVRRRGQEARLRCSPMKGHSHVYWYRQLPEEGLKFMVYLQKENIIDESGMPKERFSAEFPKEGPSILRIQQVVRGDSAAYFCASSRDSSGTQYFGPGTRLLVL.

The V and J genes are TRBV3-1 (or the pseudogene TRBV3-2) and TRBJ2-3; D may correspond to TRBD1 or TRBD2 (7 bases each). V gave up 5 bases and J gave up 13 bases, with 16 bases separating them. Looked up from germline, CDR1 is LGHDT and CDR2 is YNNKEL (reference sequence). The CDR3 has 12 residues. CDR3 protein: CASSNQGGEEYF. The CDR3 bases are TGTGCCAGCAGCAATCAGGGGGGGGAAGAGTATTTT.

The V gene is TRBV12-3 or TRBV12-4, the J gene TRBJ1-5, with D maybe TRBD1 (5 bases). The CDR3 length is 13 residues. V was shortened by 9 bases and J by 0 bases, with 9 bases between the two germline ends. CDR3 coding DNA: TGTGCCAGTAGAGGGGATAGCAATCAGCCCCAGCATTTT. Translating it yields CASRGDSNQPQHF.

This chain joins TRBV18 and TRBJ1-1; D gene unclear. The CDR3 sequence is 14 residues long. V lost 0 bases to trimming and J lost 1 base, with 6 bases between them. Germline-derived CDR1 and CDR2 are KGHSH and LQKENI. This chain's CDR3 is CASSPPRPNTEAFF. CDR3 in DNA: TGTGCCAGCTCACCACCGAGGCCGAACACTGAAGCTTTCTTT. Using reference TRBV18 and TRBJ1-1 for the parts outside the CDR3, the full variable domain is NAGVMQNPRHLVRRRGQEARLRCSPMKGHSHVYWYRQLPEEGLKFMVYLQKENIIDESGMPKERFSAEFPKEGPSILRIQQVVRGDSAAYFCASSPPRPNTEAFFGQGTRLTVV.

The genes are TRBV27 and TRBJ1-5, with D tentatively TRBD1 (6 bases). The germline CDR1 and CDR2 sequences are MNHEY and SMNVEV (reference sequence). This CDR3 is 16 amino acids long. Trimming took off 4 bases at V and 0 bases at J, with 13 bases between the two ends. The chain's CDR3 is CASSSRTVDSNQPQHF. As DNA, the CDR3 is TGTGCCAGCAGTTCCCGGACAGTCGATAGCAATCAGCCCCAGCATTTT.

This clone was counted a few times. This chain links TRBV12-3 or TRBV12-4 with TRBJ2-7, with D unclear. The CDR3 loop spans 13 amino acids. The V end lost 2 bases, the J end lost 7 bases, and 12 bases lay between the germline ends. In DNA form, the CDR3 reads TGTGCCAGCAGTTTAAGGCAGGATGGGGAGCAGTACTTC. It specifies CASSLRQDGEQYF.

The chain links TRBV27 to TRBJ1-4; tentatively, D is TRBD1 (5 bases). Germline CDR1 MNHEY, CDR2 SMNVEV (reference sequence). Trimming cost V 3 bases and J 3 bases, with 11 bases left between them. The CDR3 consists of 15 residues. The CDR3 region has the DNA TGTGCCAGCAGTTTGCTCGGGGACCCTAATGAAAAACTGTTTTTT. Translation: CASSLLGDPNEKLFF.

The genes are TRBV10-2 and TRBJ1-2, with 8 nucleotides matching TRBD1. This CDR3 contains 14 residues. V was pared by 6 bases and J by 3 bases, with 6 bases of the junction left unmatched. From germline, CDR1 is WSHSY and CDR2 SAAADI. The CDR3 DNA sequence: TGCGCCAGCAGGGGACAGGTCATGGACTATGGCTACACCTTC. Translated, it gives CASRGQVMDYGYTF.

The chain carries TRBV5-1 and TRBJ2-7; a possible D gene is TRBD2 (6 bases). The V gene lost 4 bases and the J gene lost 0 bases, with 11 bases spanning the gap. Germline CDR1 is SGHRS and CDR2 is YFSETQ. The CDR3 runs to 14 residues. The DNA for the CDR3 is TGCGCCAGCAGCCCGGGACTGAACTCCTACGAGCAGTACTTC. Translation: CASSPGLNSYEQYF. The entire variable domain, with the rest obtained from reference TRBV5-1 and TRBJ2-7, is as follows: KAGVTQTPRYLIKTRGQQVTLSCSPISGHRSVSWYQQTPGQGLQFLFEYFSETQRNKGNFPGRFSGRQFSNSRSEMNVSTLELGDSALYLCASSPGLNSYEQYFGPGTRLTVT.

This sequence joins TRBV7-9 and TRBJ1-4; D not resolved. V lost 1 base, J lost 10 bases, and 10 bases lay in between. Germline lookup yields CDR1 SEHNR and CDR2 FQNEAQ (reference sequence). The CDR3 has 13 amino acids. The CDR3 region is CASSLEEGGKLFF. DNA for the CDR3: TGTGCCAGCAGCTTAGAGGAGGGCGGAAAACTGTTTTTT.

This clone was seen a single time. The V call is TRBV12-3 or TRBV12-4, the J call TRBJ1-2; no clear D. This CDR3 spans 13 amino acids. The V gene lost 4 bases and the J gene lost 0 bases, with 6 bases spanning the gap. For the CDR3, the DNA is TGTGCCAGCAGTTCCGCCACTAACTATGGCTACACCTTC. Protein sequence: CASSSATNYGYTF.

J is TRBJ2-2 and V is TRBV19, with D possibly matching TRBD2 (5 bases). Trimming cost V 3 bases and J 4 bases, with 9 bases left between them. CDR1 and CDR2 (germline): LNHDA, SQIVND (reference sequence). This CDR3 comprises 14 residues. In DNA, the CDR3 is TGTGCCAGTAGTATCGGGCGGGTCACCGGGGAGCTGTTTTTT. This encodes CASSIGRVTGELFF.

The genes are TRBV5-1 and TRBJ2-2; weak D call: TRBD1 (6 bases). The germline gives CDR1 SGHRS, CDR2 YFSETQ. With 3 bases removed from V and 0 bases from J, the gap between germline ends came to 9 bases. The CDR3 sequence is 15 residues long. The CDR3 sequence: CASSWDIANTGELFF. The CDR3 DNA follows: TGCGCCAGCAGCTGGGACATAGCGAACACCGGGGAGCTGTTTTTT. The full variable domain, with the rest looked up from reference TRBV5-1 and TRBJ2-2, is KAGVTQTPRYLIKTRGQQVTLSCSPISGHRSVSWYQQTPGQGLQFLFEYFSETQRNKGNFPGRFSGRQFSNSRSEMNVSTLELGDSALYLCASSWDIANTGELFFGEGSRLTVL.

The rearrangement links TRBV9 to TRBJ1-1, with 7 nucleotides matching TRBD1. With V trimmed by 2 bases and J by 5 bases, 9 bases remained unmatched. The CDR3 runs 15 residues. Germline V gene data show CDR1 as SGDLS and CDR2 as YYNGEE. CDR3 nucleotide sequence: TGTGCCAGCAGCGTCGTACAGGGGATCGAGACTGAAGCTTTCTTT. This gives the protein CASSVVQGIETEAFF.

V usage is TRBV27 and J usage is TRBJ1-2, with 12 bases that match TRBD1. V gave up 2 bases and J gave up 5 bases; unmatched junction bases: 3. CDR1 is MNHEY and CDR2 is SMNVEV in the germline V gene (reference sequence). This CDR3 region has 15 residues. In DNA, the CDR3 is TGTGCCAGCAGTTTAGAGGGACAGGGGGCATATGGCTACACCTTC. Translated, it gives CASSLEGQGAYGYTF.